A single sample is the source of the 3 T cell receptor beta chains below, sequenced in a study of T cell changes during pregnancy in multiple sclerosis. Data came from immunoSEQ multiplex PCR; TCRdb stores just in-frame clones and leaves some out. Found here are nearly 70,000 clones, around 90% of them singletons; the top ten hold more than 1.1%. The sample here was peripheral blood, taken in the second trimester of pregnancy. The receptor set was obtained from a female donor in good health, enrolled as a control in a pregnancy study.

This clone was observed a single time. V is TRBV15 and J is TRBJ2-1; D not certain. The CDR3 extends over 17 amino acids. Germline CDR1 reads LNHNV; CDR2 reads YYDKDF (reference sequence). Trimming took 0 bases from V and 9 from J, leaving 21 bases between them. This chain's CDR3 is CATSRDKSRPLSGEQFF. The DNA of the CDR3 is TGTGCCACCAGCAGAGACAAGAGCCGACCACTCTCAGGTGAGCAGTTCTTC.

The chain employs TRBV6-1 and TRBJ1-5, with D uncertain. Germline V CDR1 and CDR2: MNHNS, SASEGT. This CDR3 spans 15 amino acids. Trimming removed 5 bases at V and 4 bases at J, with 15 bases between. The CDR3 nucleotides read TGTGCCAGCAGTAAGGTAAACAGTGTTAATCAGCCCCAGCATTTT. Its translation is CASSKVNSVNQPQHF.

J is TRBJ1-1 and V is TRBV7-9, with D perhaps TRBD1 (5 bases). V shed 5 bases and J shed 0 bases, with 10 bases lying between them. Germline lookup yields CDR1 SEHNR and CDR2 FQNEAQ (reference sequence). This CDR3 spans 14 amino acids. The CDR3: CASSTTDLNTEAFF. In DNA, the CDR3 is TGTGCCAGCAGCACGACAGATTTGAACACTGAAGCTTTCTTT.